Below, one T cell receptor (beta chain) is given with its context. What it recognizes is unknown. PCR amplification relied on 60 Vbeta primers (plus 13 Jbeta primers). Assay: immunoSEQ multiplex PCR; the TCRdb copy retains only in-frame clones and omits some. Among 120,000 to 150,000 clones listed, around 83% were seen once. The sample is drawn from a study of cytomegalovirus exposure and HLA in healthy donors. Study information: A prior analysis found some 110 million unique TCR beta sequences from around 180 million T cells. Across a few hundred genotyped donors, about 81% landed in the Caucasian-associated ancestry cluster. Study conclusions and caveats: Later on, an analysis tied approximately 15,000 TCR beta sequences to HLA alleles at 0.05 false discovery rate.

The germline gives CDR1 LNHDA, CDR2 SQIVND (reference sequence). The CDR3 spans 13 residues. The J segment lost 1 base and the V segment lost 4 bases, leaving 1 base of the junction unmatched. Nominal health characterized the donors when sampled, though unrecorded immune exposures were likely. This TCR derives from a male donor in good health and CMV-seropositive. The chain uses TRBV19 and TRBJ2-7; 7 positions agree with TRBD2. The sample comprised PBMCs. The CDR3 is CASSRGGSYEQYF. The CDR3 DNA is TGTGCCAGTAGTAGGGGGGGATCCTACGAGCAGTACTTC.